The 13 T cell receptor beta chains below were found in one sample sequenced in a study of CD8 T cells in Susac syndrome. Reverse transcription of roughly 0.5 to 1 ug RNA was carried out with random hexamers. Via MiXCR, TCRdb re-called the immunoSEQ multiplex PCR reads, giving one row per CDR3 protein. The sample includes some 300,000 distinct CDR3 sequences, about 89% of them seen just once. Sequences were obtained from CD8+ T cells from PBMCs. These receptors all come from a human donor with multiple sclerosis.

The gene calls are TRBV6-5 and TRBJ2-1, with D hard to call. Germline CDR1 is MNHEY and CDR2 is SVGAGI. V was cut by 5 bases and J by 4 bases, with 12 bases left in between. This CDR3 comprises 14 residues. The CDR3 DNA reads TGTGCCAGCAGTCTGACACCCGATTACAATGAGCAGTTCTTC. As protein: CASSLTPDYNEQFF.

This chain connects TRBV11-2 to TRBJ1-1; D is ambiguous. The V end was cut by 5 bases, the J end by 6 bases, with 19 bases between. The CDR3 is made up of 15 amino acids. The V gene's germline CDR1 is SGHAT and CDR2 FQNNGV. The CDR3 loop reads CASSTSPLQSAEAFF. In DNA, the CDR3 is TGTGCCAGCAGCACTTCCCCGCTTCAGTCCGCTGAAGCTTTCTTT.

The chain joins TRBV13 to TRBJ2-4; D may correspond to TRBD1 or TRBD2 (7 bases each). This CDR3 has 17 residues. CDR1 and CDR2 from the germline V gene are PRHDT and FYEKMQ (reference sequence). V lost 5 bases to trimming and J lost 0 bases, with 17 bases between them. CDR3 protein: CASSQAGQLLAKNIQYF. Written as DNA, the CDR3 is TGTGCCAGCAGCCAAGCGGGACAGCTCCTAGCCAAAAACATTCAGTACTTC.

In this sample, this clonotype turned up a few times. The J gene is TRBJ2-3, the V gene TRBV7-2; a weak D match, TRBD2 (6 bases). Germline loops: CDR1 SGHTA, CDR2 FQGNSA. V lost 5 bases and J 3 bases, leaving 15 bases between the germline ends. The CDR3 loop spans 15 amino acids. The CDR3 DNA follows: TGTGCCAGCAGCCTGGGACTTTTTGGGACAGATACGCAGTATTTT. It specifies CASSLGLFGTDTQYF. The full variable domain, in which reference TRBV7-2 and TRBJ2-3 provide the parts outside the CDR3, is GAGVSQSPSNKVTEKGKDVELRCDPISGHTALYWYRQSLGQGLEFLIYFQGNSAPDKSGLPSDRFSAERTGGSVSTLTIQRTQQEDSAVYLCASSLGLFGTDTQYFGPGTRLTVL.

As DNA, the CDR3 is TGCGCCAGCAGCCAAGAGAGTACAGGAATTTCCTACGAGCAGTACTTC. Encoded protein: CASSQESTGISYEQYF. V usage is TRBV4-3 and J usage is TRBJ2-7; D may be TRBD1 (5 bases). This CDR3 region has 16 residues. The V gene's germline CDR1 is LGHNA and CDR2 YSLEER. V dropped 0 bases and J dropped 1 base, with 13 bases sitting between them.

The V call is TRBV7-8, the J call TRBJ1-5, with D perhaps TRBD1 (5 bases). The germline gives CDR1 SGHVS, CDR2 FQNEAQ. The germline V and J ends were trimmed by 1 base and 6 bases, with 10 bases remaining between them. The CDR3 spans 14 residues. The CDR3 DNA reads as TGTGCCAGCAGCTTAGGTTCCGGGGGTCAGCCCCAGCATTTT. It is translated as CASSLGSGGQPQHF.

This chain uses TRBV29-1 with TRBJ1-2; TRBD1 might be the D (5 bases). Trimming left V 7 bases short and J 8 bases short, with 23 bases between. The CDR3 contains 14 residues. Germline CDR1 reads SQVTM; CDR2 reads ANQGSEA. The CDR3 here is CSADLRDGRGGYTF. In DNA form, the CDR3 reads TGCAGCGCCGACCTAAGGGACGGCAGAGGGGGCTACACCTTC. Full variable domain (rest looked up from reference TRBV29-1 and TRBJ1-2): SAVISQKPSRDICQRGTSLTIQCQVDSQVTMMFWYRQQPGQSLTLIATANQGSEATYESGFVIDKFPISRPNLTFSTLTVSNMSPEDSSIYLCSADLRDGRGGYTFGSGTRLTVV.

The CDR3 sequence: CAISESDGQGQYEQYF. The CDR3 DNA is TGTGCCATCAGTGAGTCTGACGGACAGGGGCAATACGAGCAGTACTTC. The genes are TRBV10-3 and TRBJ2-7, with 9 bases lining up with TRBD1. CDR1 and CDR2 (germline): ENHRY, SYGVKD. J gave up 4 bases and V 0 bases, and 7 bases lay outside the gene matches. This CDR3 has 16 amino acids.

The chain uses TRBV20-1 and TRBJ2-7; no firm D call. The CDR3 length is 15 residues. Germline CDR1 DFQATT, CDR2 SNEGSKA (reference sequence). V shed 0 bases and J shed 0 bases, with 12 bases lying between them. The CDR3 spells CSARDVERSSYEQYF. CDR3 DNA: TGCAGTGCTAGAGATGTGGAGAGGAGCTCCTACGAGCAGTACTTC.

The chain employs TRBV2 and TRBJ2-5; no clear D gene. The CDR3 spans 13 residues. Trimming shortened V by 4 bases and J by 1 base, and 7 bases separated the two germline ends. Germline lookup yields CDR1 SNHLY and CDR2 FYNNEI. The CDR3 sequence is CASSGAAQETQYF. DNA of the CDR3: TGTGCCAGCAGTGGGGCAGCCCAAGAGACCCAGTACTTC. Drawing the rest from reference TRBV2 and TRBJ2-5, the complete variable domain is EPEVTQTPSHQVTQMGQEVILRCVPISNHLYFYWYRQILGQKVEFLVSFYNNEISEKSEIFDDQFSVERPDGSNFTLKIRSTKLEDSAMYFCASSGAAQETQYFGPGTRLLVL.

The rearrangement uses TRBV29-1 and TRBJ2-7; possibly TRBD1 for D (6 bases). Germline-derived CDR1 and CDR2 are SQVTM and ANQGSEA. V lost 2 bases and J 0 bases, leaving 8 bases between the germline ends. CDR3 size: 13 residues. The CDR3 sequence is CSVETGFSYEQYF. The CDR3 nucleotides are TGCAGCGTTGAAACAGGGTTCTCCTACGAGCAGTACTTC.

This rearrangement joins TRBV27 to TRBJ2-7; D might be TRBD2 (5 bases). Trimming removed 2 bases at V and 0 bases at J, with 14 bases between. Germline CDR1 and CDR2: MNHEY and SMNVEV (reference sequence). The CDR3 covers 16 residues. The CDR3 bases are TGTGCCAGCAGTTTACTAGCAGGCGGGTTCTCCTACGAGCAGTACTTC. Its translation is CASSLLAGGFSYEQYF.

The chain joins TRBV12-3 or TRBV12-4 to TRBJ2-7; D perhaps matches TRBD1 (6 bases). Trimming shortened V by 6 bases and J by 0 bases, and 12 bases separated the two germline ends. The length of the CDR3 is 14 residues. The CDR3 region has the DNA TGTGCCAGCAGCCGGACAGTCAGCTCCTACGAGCAGTACTTC. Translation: CASSRTVSSYEQYF.